These 22 T cell receptor beta chains came from one sample sequenced in a study of T cells after yellow fever vaccination. Each CDR3 protein gets one entry after TCRdb re-called the 5' RACE reads with MiXCR. There are around 350,000 distinct CDR3 sequences in the sample; more than 9% occur only once, and 18% lies in the top ten. The sample in question was PBMCs, obtained on the day of the first yellow fever vaccination. The receptors shown here come from a man aged 18 to 35 who received the YFV17D yellow fever vaccine.

The chain uses TRBV5-1 and TRBJ2-1; 9 positions match TRBD2. CDR1 and CDR2 (germline): SGHRS, YFSETQ. After removal of 0 bases from V and 2 bases from J, the junction contained 3 bases not matched to a gene. There are 16 residues in the CDR3. CDR3 sequence reads: CASSLGTSATYNEQFF. The CDR3 bases are TGCGCCAGCAGCTTGGGGACTAGCGCCACCTACAATGAGCAGTTCTTC. Variable domain in full (rest from reference TRBV5-1 and TRBJ2-1): KAGVTQTPRYLIKTRGQQVTLSCSPISGHRSVSWYQQTPGQGLQFLFEYFSETQRNKGNFPGRFSGRQFSNSRSEMNVSTLELGDSALYLCASSLGTSATYNEQFFGPGTRLTVL.

This clonotype was seen a handful of times. This chain joins TRBV7-7 and TRBJ2-2; D not resolved. This CDR3 contains 13 residues. CDR1 is SSHAT, CDR2 FNYEAQ, per germline (reference sequence). Trimming took 3 bases from V and 8 from J, leaving 10 bases between them. CDR3 nucleotides: TGTGCCAGCAGCTTGACGGCAGCTGGGGAGCTGTTTTTT. It codes for CASSLTAAGELFF. The full variable domain, rest sourced from reference TRBV7-7 and TRBJ2-2, is GAGVSQSPRYKVTKRGQDVTLRCDPISSHATLYWYQQALGQGPEFLTYFNYEAQPDKSGLPSDRFSAERPEGSISTLTIQRTEQRDSAMYRCASSLTAAGELFFGEGSRLTVL.

The chain is built from TRBV6-1 and TRBJ1-1; 8 bases map to TRBD1. CDR3 size: 15 residues. Germline assignment: CDR1 MNHNS and CDR2 SASEGT. Trimming cost V 6 bases and J 3 bases; bases outside gene matches: 9. CDR3: CASSWRTGGHTEAFF. CDR3 bases: TGTGCCAGCAGCTGGCGAACAGGGGGGCACACTGAAGCTTTCTTT.

This clonotype was seen a few times. The chain combines TRBV7-9 with TRBJ2-1, with 9 nucleotides matching TRBD2. Germline V CDR1 and CDR2: SEHNR, FQNEAQ (reference sequence). V was pared by 1 base and J by 4 bases, with 2 bases of the junction left unmatched. The CDR3 covers 15 residues. The CDR3 loop is CASSLVGLAYNEQFF. The CDR3, as DNA: TGTGCCAGCAGCTTAGTTGGACTAGCGTACAATGAGCAGTTCTTC.

This clonotype has only a few counts. V usage is TRBV10-3 and J usage is TRBJ1-6; no clear D gene. V was trimmed by 3 bases and J by 8 bases, leaving 8 bases between them. The CDR3 loop spans 13 amino acids. Germline V gene data show CDR1 as ENHRY and CDR2 as SYGVKD. The CDR3 here is CAISDGSDSPLHF. The CDR3 DNA sequence: TGTGCCATCAGTGACGGAAGCGATTCACCCCTCCACTTT.

The rearrangement joins TRBV29-1 to TRBJ1-5; D uncertain. Germline V gene data show CDR1 as SQVTM and CDR2 as ANQGSEA. The CDR3 is 13 amino acids. Trimming left V 4 bases short and J 0 bases short, with 7 bases between. This CDR3 reads CSVVEYSNQPQHF. CDR3 bases: TGCAGCGTTGTAGAGTATAGCAATCAGCCCCAGCATTTT.

The chain combines TRBV20-1 with TRBJ2-1; 10 nucleotides match TRBD2. Germline-derived CDR1 and CDR2 are DFQATT and SNEGSKA (reference sequence). There are 16 residues in the CDR3. V lost 6 bases and J lost 8; bases outside the gene matches: 16. The CDR3 is CSAIIAGGPPRDEQFF. The DNA for the CDR3 is TGCAGTGCCATTATAGCGGGGGGACCCCCTAGAGATGAGCAGTTCTTC.

This clonotype was recorded many times. The chain joins TRBV15 to TRBJ2-1, with D possibly matching TRBD1 (5 bases). Between the trimmed V and J ends, which lost 2 bases and 5 bases, there was a span of 10 bases. In germline, CDR1 is LNHNV, CDR2 YYDKDF (reference sequence). This CDR3 is 14 amino acids long. This chain's CDR3 is CATSRNRNDNEQFF. The CDR3 coding sequence is TGTGCCACCAGCAGAAACAGGAACGACAATGAGCAGTTCTTC.

This clonotype was detected a few times. This sequence joins TRBV12-3 or TRBV12-4 and TRBJ2-2, with 7 bases lining up with TRBD1. The CDR3 has 16 residues. J was trimmed by 2 bases and V by 1 base; bases with no gene match: 4. The chain's CDR3 is CASSLGHRGNTGELFF. Written as DNA, the CDR3 is TGTGCCAGCAGTTTAGGTCACAGGGGTAACACCGGGGAGCTGTTTTTT.

The chain links TRBV5-1 to TRBJ2-3; unclear D gene. There are 16 residues in the CDR3. Germline CDR1 and CDR2: SGHRS and YFSETQ. V was cut by 0 bases and J by 0 bases, with 11 bases left in between. In DNA form, the CDR3 reads TGCGCCAGCAGCTTGGAAGGGCCCCTAAGCACAGATACGCAGTATTTT. Its protein is CASSLEGPLSTDTQYF.

This clonotype has just a few counts. The chain uses TRBV7-3 and TRBJ2-7, with D unresolved. Germline CDR1 and CDR2: SGHTA and FQGTGA. This CDR3 is built from 13 residues. V lost 5 bases, J lost 5 bases, and 13 bases lay in between. This chain's CDR3 is CASSRNLGHEQYF. Written as DNA, the CDR3 is TGTGCCAGCAGCCGAAATCTGGGCCACGAGCAGTACTTC.

This clonotype was picked up a small number of times. This chain joins TRBV5-1 and TRBJ2-3; 11 nucleotides line up with TRBD2. Germline V gives CDR1 SGHRS, CDR2 YFSETQ. The ends lost 4 bases at V and 0 bases at J; junction bases unmatched: 10. The length of the CDR3 is 18 residues. The CDR3 protein is CASSLGLAARTSTDTQYF. The CDR3, as DNA: TGCGCCAGCAGCCTGGGACTAGCGGCGCGTACTAGCACAGATACGCAGTATTTT. Variable domain in full (rest from reference TRBV5-1 and TRBJ2-3): KAGVTQTPRYLIKTRGQQVTLSCSPISGHRSVSWYQQTPGQGLQFLFEYFSETQRNKGNFPGRFSGRQFSNSRSEMNVSTLELGDSALYLCASSLGLAARTSTDTQYFGPGTRLTVL.

A few counts support this clonotype. The V call is TRBV7-3, the J call TRBJ1-2; TRBD1 matches 9 bases. This CDR3 region has 14 residues. V shed 5 bases and J 8 bases; nucleotides not matched to a gene: 9. CDR1 and CDR2 (germline): SGHTA, FQGTGA. The chain's CDR3 is CASSRFPTGGGYTF. The DNA of the CDR3 is TGTGCCAGCAGCCGATTTCCGACAGGGGGAGGCTACACCTTC.

The J gene is TRBJ2-1, the V gene TRBV7-2, with D perhaps TRBD1 or TRBD2 (5 bases each). The CDR3 loop spans 14 amino acids. V was shortened by 5 bases and J by 13 bases, with 21 bases between the two germline ends. Germline CDR1 reads SGHTA; CDR2 reads FQGNSA. In nucleotides, the CDR3 is TGTGCCAGCAGCAGTACACCGGGACCCTTACCCCAGTTCTTC. This sequence encodes CASSSTPGPLPQFF.

This clonotype was observed a handful of times. The chain combines TRBV4-2 with TRBJ1-2; TRBD1 matches 7 bases. This CDR3 has 14 amino acids. The junction had 6 bases not matched to a gene; V was cut back by 4 bases and J by 4 bases. Germline CDR1 reads LGHNA; CDR2 reads YNFKEQ. The CDR3 DNA is TGTGCCAGCAGCCTCCAGGGGGACAGCTATGGCTACACCTTC. Translation gives CASSLQGDSYGYTF.

This clonotype has more than one count but fewer than ten. The V call is TRBV4-3, the J call TRBJ2-1; perhaps D is TRBD1 or TRBD2 (6 bases each). V was trimmed by 0 bases and J by 4 bases, leaving 10 bases between them. Germline V lookup: CDR1 LGHNA, CDR2 YSLEER. The CDR3 covers 15 residues. The CDR3 spells CASSQDRGTYNEQFF. In DNA, the CDR3 is TGCGCCAGCAGCCAAGATAGGGGGACTTACAATGAGCAGTTCTTC.

There are many counts of this clonotype. The rearrangement joins TRBV7-8 to TRBJ2-5; D gene uncertain. The V end was cut by 4 bases, the J end by 3 bases, with 9 bases between. The CDR3 is 13 residues long. Germline V CDR1 and CDR2: SGHVS, FQNEAQ. CDR3 nucleotides: TGTGCCAGCAGCTCCAGACTGAAAGAGACCCAGTACTTC. It encodes CASSSRLKETQYF.

V and J are TRBV5-4 and TRBJ2-4; 8 bases align to TRBD2. J gave up 1 base and V 3 bases, and 3 bases lay outside the gene matches. Germline V gives CDR1 SGHNT, CDR2 YYREEE (reference sequence). The CDR3 runs to 15 residues. The DNA of the CDR3 is TGTGCCAGCAGCTATGGCGGGGGGGCCAAAAACATTCAGTACTTC. Translation: CASSYGGGAKNIQYF.

This clonotype was counted many times. The CDR3 nucleotides are TGCGCCAGCAGCCAAGTTCCACCGGGACTAGCGGGGGGTCCCGAAGAGACCCAGTACTTC. Amino acids: CASSQVPPGLAGGPEETQYF. The chain employs TRBV4-3 and TRBJ2-5, with 15 positions matching TRBD2. This CDR3 is 20 amino acids long. With 1 base clipped from V and 3 bases from J, the junction kept 12 bases outside the gene matches. Germline V gives CDR1 LGHNA, CDR2 YSLEER.

This clonotype was seen at least ten times. The genes are TRBV7-8 and TRBJ2-5, with 12 bases that match TRBD2. Germline V lookup: CDR1 SGHVS, CDR2 FQNEAQ. J lost 4 bases, V lost 5 bases, and 5 bases had no gene match. This CDR3 contains 15 residues. The CDR3 sequence: CASSPRLAGAETQYF. In nucleotides, the CDR3 is TGTGCCAGCAGCCCTCGACTAGCGGGGGCAGAGACCCAGTACTTC.

V gene TRBV5-1 combines with J gene TRBJ1-2, with TRBD1 identical over 10 bases. Germline loops: CDR1 SGHRS, CDR2 YFSETQ. The length of the CDR3 is 16 residues. The junction had 8 bases not matched to a gene; V was cut back by 1 base and J by 5 bases. Written as DNA, the CDR3 is TGCGCCAGCAGCTTGTCCGGGACAGGGGAAGATTATGGCTACACCTTC. Protein sequence: CASSLSGTGEDYGYTF.

This clonotype was observed a few times. The chain carries TRBV12-3 or TRBV12-4 and TRBJ2-1; no definite D call. The CDR3 runs 13 residues. The germline V and J ends were trimmed by 6 bases and 4 bases, with 10 bases remaining between them. CDR3 loop: CASRPGVYNEQFF. In DNA, the CDR3 is TGTGCCAGCAGACCGGGTGTATACAATGAGCAGTTCTTC.